This record looks at one T cell receptor (beta chain) sequence and its context. Generated by immunoSEQ multiplex PCR, the TCRdb table keeps only in-frame clones and is missing some. There are over 250,000 clones in the sample; roughly 86% occur only once, and around 0.92% lies in the top ten. Germline CDR1 reads MDHEN; CDR2 reads SYDVKM. The CDR3 consists of 13 residues. V gave up 5 bases and J gave up 5 bases, with 9 bases separating them. The sample is drawn from a study of blood T cell repertoires in COVID-19. The V call is TRBV28, the J call TRBJ2-2; TRBD1 might be the D (5 bases). This TCR derives from a woman between 25 and 40 years old who had recovered from COVID-19. What was sequenced was PBMCs or T cells enriched from blood (not recorded which). The CDR3 sequence is CASSTQGTGELFF. In nucleotides, the CDR3 is TGTGCCAGCAGTACCCAGGGAACCGGGGAGCTGTTTTTT. Full variable domain (remainder filled in from reference TRBV28 and TRBJ2-2): DVKVTQSSRYLVKRTGEKVFLECVQDMDHENMFWYRQDPGLGLRLIYFSYDVKMKEKGDIPEGYSVSREKKERFSLILESASTNQTSMYLCASSTQGTGELFFGEGSRLTVL.